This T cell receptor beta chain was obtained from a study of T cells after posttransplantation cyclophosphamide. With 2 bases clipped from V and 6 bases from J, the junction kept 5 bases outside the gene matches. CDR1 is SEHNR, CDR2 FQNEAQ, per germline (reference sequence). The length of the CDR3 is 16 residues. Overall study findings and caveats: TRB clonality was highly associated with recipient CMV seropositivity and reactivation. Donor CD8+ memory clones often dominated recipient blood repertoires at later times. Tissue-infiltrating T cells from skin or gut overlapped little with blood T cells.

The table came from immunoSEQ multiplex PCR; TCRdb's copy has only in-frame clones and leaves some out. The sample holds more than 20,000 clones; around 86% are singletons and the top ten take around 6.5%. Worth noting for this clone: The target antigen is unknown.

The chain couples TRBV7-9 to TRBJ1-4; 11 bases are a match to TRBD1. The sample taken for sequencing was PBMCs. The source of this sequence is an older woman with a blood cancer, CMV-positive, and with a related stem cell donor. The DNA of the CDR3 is TGTGCCAGCAGCTTACGGACAGGGGGCGTTCATGAAAAACTGTTTTTT. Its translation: CASSLRTGGVHEKLFF. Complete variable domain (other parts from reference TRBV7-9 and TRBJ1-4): DTGVSQNPRHKITKRGQNVTFRCDPISEHNRLYWYRQTLGQGPEFLTYFQNEAQLEKSRLLSDRFSAERPKGSFSTLEIQRTEQGDSAMYLCASSLRTGGVHEKLFFGSGTQLSVL.